The clone carrying this T cell receptor beta chain was picked up a small number of times. CDR3 length: 15 amino acids. V was clipped by 6 bases and J by 0 bases, with 12 bases between them. CDR1 and CDR2 (germline): MNHNY, SVGAGI (reference sequence). This record comes from a study of blood T cell repertoires in COVID-19. Only in-frame clones appear in the TCRdb table, and some are missing; sequencing was by immunoSEQ multiplex PCR. The sample lists approximately 100,000 clones, about three quarters occurring once. The receptor's source is a human donor in a cohort sampled during active or convalescent COVID-19. The chain has TRBV6-6 and TRBJ1-5, with D unresolved. The sequenced material came from peripheral blood. Here the CDR3 reads CASSPESTSNQPQHF. The CDR3 coding sequence is TGTGCCAGCAGCCCGGAGAGCACTAGCAATCAGCCCCAGCATTTT.